Listed here are 12 T cell receptor beta chains from one sample, sequenced in a study of blood T cells in healthy people across ages (dated by TCRdb to the mid-2010s). The library was generated by 5' RACE. Reads for this sample came from an Illumina HiSeq 2500. A second about 7 to 12 cycle PCR used a sample-barcoded 5' primer and a J-beta primer mix. The public reads were quality trimmed at Q25 with fastp and then assembled into clones with MiXCR by TCRdb, keeping productive beta chains. Rows are combined by CDR3 protein, so each entry shows the most common genes and DNA. For this sample there are some 760,000 distinct CDR3 sequences; around a quarter appear just once. The leading ten clones occupy roughly 9% of the sample. These data are also associated with another study on T cells of mothers and their children.

Sequencing used blood. The origin of the receptors is a boy between 5 and 17 years old in good health.

The chain uses TRBV6-2 or TRBV6-3 and TRBJ1-2; D ambiguous. Per the germline V gene, CDR1 is MNHEY and CDR2 is SVGEGT. This CDR3 region has 15 residues. V was pared by 0 bases and J by 4 bases, with 12 bases between. In DNA form, the CDR3 reads TGTGCCAGCAGTTACTCGGGTGACGGACCCTATGGCTACACCTTC. Translation gives CASSYSGDGPYGYTF.

The sample holds a few counts of this clonotype. The V and J genes are TRBV4-1 and TRBJ2-5, with 7 bases aligning to TRBD2. V shed 0 bases, J shed 1 base, and the junction held 17 bases outside the gene matches. The CDR3 has 20 amino acids. Germline-derived CDR1 and CDR2 are MGHRA and YSYEKL. CDR3 region: CASSQERLSGLAVPQETQYF. CDR3 sequence (DNA): TGCGCCAGCAGCCAAGAGCGTTTGTCGGGTCTAGCGGTTCCCCAAGAGACCCAGTACTTC.

The sample holds one count of this clonotype. The chain combines TRBV6-5 with TRBJ2-5; 12 positions agree with TRBD2. CDR3 length: 18 amino acids. V was clipped by 0 bases and J by 3 bases; unmatched bases: 8. Germline V gives CDR1 MNHEY, CDR2 SVGAGI. CDR3 residues: CASSYSPLTSGRKETQYF. CDR3 DNA sequence: TGTGCCAGCAGTTACTCTCCACTTACTAGCGGGAGGAAAGAGACCCAGTACTTC.

This clonotype has more than one count but fewer than ten. V usage is TRBV28 and J usage is TRBJ2-6, with 7 bases identical to TRBD1. Germline V gene lookup returns CDR1 MDHEN and CDR2 SYDVKM. Trimming cost V 3 bases and J 4 bases; bases outside gene matches: 3. This CDR3 has 15 residues. This CDR3 is CASSFDRAGANVLTF. For the CDR3, the DNA is TGTGCCAGCAGTTTCGACAGGGCAGGGGCCAACGTCCTGACTTTC. Full variable domain (rest looked up from reference TRBV28 and TRBJ2-6): DVKVTQSSRYLVKRTGEKVFLECVQDMDHENMFWYRQDPGLGLRLIYFSYDVKMKEKGDIPEGYSVSREKKERFSLILESASTNQTSMYLCASSFDRAGANVLTFGAGSRLTVL.

This clonotype was detected a few times. This chain joins TRBV19 and TRBJ2-1, with TRBD1 identical over 7 bases. Germline V lookup: CDR1 LNHDA, CDR2 SQIVND (reference sequence). V was clipped by 4 bases and J by 7 bases; unmatched bases: 4. CDR3 length: 13 amino acids. The CDR3 bases are TGTGCCAGTAGTACACAGGGGAAGAATGAGCAGTTCTTC. It codes for CASSTQGKNEQFF.

V is TRBV9 and J is TRBJ2-5; D might be TRBD2 (7 bases). V lost 3 bases and J 6 bases, leaving 15 bases between the germline ends. This CDR3 has 14 amino acids. CDR1 and CDR2 (germline): SGDLS, YYNGEE. The CDR3 DNA is TGTGCCAGCAGCGCGGGGGAGGGGGTAAAGACCCAGTACTTC. Residues: CASSAGEGVKTQYF.

This rearrangement joins TRBV4-2 to TRBJ1-6; TRBD1 matches at 7 bases. Looked up from germline, CDR1 is LGHNA and CDR2 is YNFKEQ. V was clipped by 2 bases and J by 8 bases; unmatched bases: 6. The CDR3 runs to 15 residues. CDR3 in DNA: TGTGCCAGCAGCCAATCGACAGGGACGGATTCACCCCTCCACTTT. It encodes CASSQSTGTDSPLHF.

The V call is TRBV20-1, the J call TRBJ2-1; 11 bases match TRBD2. J was trimmed by 9 bases and V by 4 bases; bases with no gene match: 8. Germline loops: CDR1 DFQATT, CDR2 SNEGSKA (reference sequence). The CDR3 loop spans 14 amino acids. The CDR3 loop is CSAISGRAFGEQFF. The CDR3 DNA reads TGCAGTGCTATTAGCGGGAGGGCCTTTGGTGAGCAGTTCTTC.

Concerning this clonotype itself: One end of the junction fails to match germline, which may point to a read error. V and J are TRBV12-3 or TRBV12-4 and TRBJ2-2, with D unresolved. The CDR3 runs 15 residues. DNA of the CDR3: TGCGCCAGCAGGCCTGGGGTCGTAAGTCCCGGGGAGCTGTTTTTT. As protein: CASRPGVVSPGELFF.

The rearrangement uses TRBV5-1 and TRBJ2-3; 9 bases are a match to TRBD2. Per the germline V gene, CDR1 is SGHRS and CDR2 is YFSETQ. Trimming at V came to 0 bases and at J to 1 base, leaving 3 bases not matched to a gene. The CDR3 runs to 16 residues. The CDR3 DNA reads as TGCGCCAGCAGCTTGGGACTAGCGGATGGCACAGATACGCAGTATTTT. Its translation: CASSLGLADGTDTQYF.

This clonotype was found many times. J is TRBJ2-7 and V is TRBV6-1; no definite D call. Trimming removed 6 bases from V and 0 bases from J, with 3 bases in between. The CDR3 contains 11 residues. Per germline, CDR1 MNHNS and CDR2 SASEGT. The CDR3 DNA is TGTGCCAGCAGGAGCTCCTACGAGCAGTACTTC. Translated: CASRSSYEQYF.

This clonotype was detected a few times. J is TRBJ2-2 and V is TRBV29-1; D ambiguous. CDR3 length: 13 residues. Trimming removed 4 bases from V and 4 bases from J, with 10 bases in between. Germline CDR1 reads SQVTM; CDR2 reads ANQGSEA. The CDR3 is CSVGTVLTGELFF. The CDR3 coding sequence is TGCAGCGTTGGGACGGTACTCACCGGGGAGCTGTTTTTT.